The next 15 T cell receptor beta chains were all read from a single sample in a study of radiation and T cells in renal cell carcinoma. Time point meaning: blood 4 weeks post-SBRT, at nephrectomy. Treatment indicated: 15 Gy SBRT to primary tumor, nephrectomy 4 weeks later. Sequencing used immunoSEQ multiplex PCR; TCRdb keeps in-frame clones, though not all of them. There are 120,000 to 150,000 clones in the sample; around nine tenths occur only once, and roughly 17% lies in the top ten. The input for sequencing was blood, taken from a patient whose treatment included radiotherapy and nephrectomy. The receptors were sampled from a woman aged 50 to 65 with renal cell carcinoma.

The chain joins TRBV27 to TRBJ2-1; D possibly corresponds to TRBD2 (5 bases). The CDR3 spans 12 residues. Trimming took off 5 bases at V and 8 bases at J, with 10 bases between the two ends. Per germline, CDR1 MNHEY and CDR2 SMNVEV (reference sequence). CDR3 in amino acids: CASSPLDHEQFF. CDR3 DNA: TGTGCCAGCAGTCCACTAGATCATGAGCAGTTCTTC.

This chain connects TRBV7-3 to TRBJ2-1; 8 bases are shared with TRBD2. From germline, CDR1 is SGHTA and CDR2 FQGTGA. This CDR3 contains 14 residues. V lost 6 bases and J lost 7; bases outside the gene matches: 8. CDR3 loop: CASSRLAGRNEQFF. CDR3 in DNA: TGTGCCAGCAGTCGGTTAGCGGGACGGAATGAGCAGTTCTTC.

The rearrangement joins TRBV11-3 to TRBJ1-1; D gene uncertain. The CDR3 spans 12 residues. The germline V gene has CDR1 SGHNT and CDR2 YENEEA. The germline V and J ends were trimmed by 0 bases and 6 bases, with 5 bases remaining between them. CDR3 protein: CASSLDSAEAFF. CDR3 coding DNA: TGTGCCAGCAGCTTAGATTCCGCTGAAGCTTTCTTT.

The CDR3 coding sequence is TGTGCCAGCAGCCCCGGCTACAGGGGGCGGTCCTACAATGAGCAGTTCTTC. This sequence encodes CASSPGYRGRSYNEQFF. The chain couples TRBV7-8 to TRBJ2-1; TRBD1 matches at 9 bases. J gave up 1 base and V 5 bases, and 9 bases lay outside the gene matches. The CDR3 is made up of 17 amino acids. Germline lookup yields CDR1 SGHVS and CDR2 FQNEAQ.

The J gene is TRBJ1-2, the V gene TRBV5-4; possibly TRBD1 for D (5 bases). V was pared by 4 bases and J by 3 bases, with 13 bases between. This CDR3 is 14 amino acids long. CDR1 SGHNT and CDR2 YYREEE come from the germline V gene (reference sequence). The CDR3 spells CASSHGGIHYGYTF. The CDR3 coding sequence is TGTGCCAGCAGCCACGGGGGGATTCACTATGGCTACACCTTC.

The gene calls are TRBV9 and TRBJ1-5, with 7 bases lining up with TRBD1. The CDR3 is 15 residues long. Trimming took 5 bases from V and 4 from J; bases not matched to a gene: 9. CDR1 and CDR2 from the germline V gene are SGDLS and YYNGEE. As DNA, the CDR3 is TGTGCCAGCAGTGAGACCGGGACAGTTAATCAGCCCCAGCATTTT. Amino acids: CASSETGTVNQPQHF.

The V call is TRBV4-3, the J call TRBJ1-6; D not resolved. V lost 0 bases and J lost 2, with 11 bases in between. CDR3 length: 17 residues. Germline V CDR1 and CDR2: LGHNA, YSLEER. CDR3 sequence (DNA): TGCGCCAGCAGCCAAGATACCCTCGGGGCCTATAATTCACCCCTCCACTTT. It codes for CASSQDTLGAYNSPLHF.

This chain joins TRBV5-4 and TRBJ2-7, with D possibly TRBD1 on 6 matching bases. The germline V and J ends were trimmed by 4 bases and 4 bases, with 24 bases remaining between them. This CDR3 comprises 17 residues. Germline assignment: CDR1 SGHNT and CDR2 YYREEE (reference sequence). The CDR3 reads CASSPQVGAEGEYEQYF. DNA of the CDR3: TGTGCCAGCAGCCCACAGGTGGGGGCTGAAGGTGAATACGAGCAGTACTTC.

V is TRBV28 and J is TRBJ2-7, with TRBD2 as a possible D gene (6 bases). This CDR3 spans 13 amino acids. Trimming removed 8 bases at V and 0 bases at J, with 11 bases between. The germline V gene has CDR1 MDHEN and CDR2 SYDVKM. The CDR3 nucleotides read TGTGCCAGCCACCGGGACTCCTCCTACGAGCAGTACTTC. This translates into CASHRDSSYEQYF.

The gene calls are TRBV9 and TRBJ2-2, with 7 bases fitting TRBD2. Germline trimming cut 2 bases from V and 5 bases from J; bases unmatched to any gene: 0. CDR3 length: 13 amino acids. Per germline, CDR1 SGDLS and CDR2 YYNGEE. CDR3 loop: CASSVGGTGELFF. The CDR3 nucleotides are TGTGCCAGCAGCGTGGGAGGGACCGGGGAGCTGTTTTTT.

V is TRBV4-3 and J is TRBJ2-5, with D perhaps TRBD2 (5 bases). V lost 1 base and J lost 4, with 10 bases in between. Germline CDR1 LGHNA, CDR2 YSLEER. The CDR3 consists of 14 residues. CDR3 sequence: CASSQALAGETQYF. The CDR3 DNA follows: TGCGCCAGCAGCCAAGCGTTGGCGGGAGAGACCCAGTACTTC.

V usage is TRBV25-1 and J usage is TRBJ1-4, with D possibly TRBD1 on 5 matching bases. Germline-derived CDR1 and CDR2 are MGHDK and SYGVNS. CDR3 size: 16 residues. The ends were cut back, 5 bases at V and 8 bases at J, with 21 bases in the middle. CDR3 in DNA: TGTGCCAGCAGTCCTAGGTTGGGACGGGGGGAAGAAAAACTGTTTTTT. This sequence encodes CASSPRLGRGEEKLFF.

This clone was picked up one time. The V gene is TRBV11-3, the J gene TRBJ1-1; D unresolved. The V gene's germline CDR1 is SGHNT and CDR2 YENEEA. Trimming left V 1 base short and J 1 base short, with 4 bases between. The CDR3 is 13 amino acids. The CDR3 sequence: CASSLGKNTEAFF. As DNA, the CDR3 is TGTGCCAGCAGCTTAGGGAAGAACACTGAAGCTTTCTTT.

This chain uses TRBV6-6 with TRBJ2-2; TRBD1 matches at 7 bases. The CDR3 runs to 16 residues. J lost 0 bases, V lost 7 bases, and 8 bases had no gene match. Germline CDR1 and CDR2: MNHNY and SVGAGI (reference sequence). The CDR3 spells CASIKGASANTGELFF. DNA of the CDR3: TGTGCCAGCATTAAGGGGGCATCGGCGAACACCGGGGAGCTGTTTTTT.

The rearrangement links TRBV6-5 to TRBJ2-7; D is perhaps TRBD1 (6 bases). V dropped 6 bases and J dropped 6 bases, with 18 bases sitting between them. From germline, CDR1 is MNHEY and CDR2 SVGAGI. This CDR3 spans 14 amino acids. The DNA for the CDR3 is TGTGCCAGCAGCCCGGACAGAGCCCATACCGAGCAGTACTTC. As protein: CASSPDRAHTEQYF.